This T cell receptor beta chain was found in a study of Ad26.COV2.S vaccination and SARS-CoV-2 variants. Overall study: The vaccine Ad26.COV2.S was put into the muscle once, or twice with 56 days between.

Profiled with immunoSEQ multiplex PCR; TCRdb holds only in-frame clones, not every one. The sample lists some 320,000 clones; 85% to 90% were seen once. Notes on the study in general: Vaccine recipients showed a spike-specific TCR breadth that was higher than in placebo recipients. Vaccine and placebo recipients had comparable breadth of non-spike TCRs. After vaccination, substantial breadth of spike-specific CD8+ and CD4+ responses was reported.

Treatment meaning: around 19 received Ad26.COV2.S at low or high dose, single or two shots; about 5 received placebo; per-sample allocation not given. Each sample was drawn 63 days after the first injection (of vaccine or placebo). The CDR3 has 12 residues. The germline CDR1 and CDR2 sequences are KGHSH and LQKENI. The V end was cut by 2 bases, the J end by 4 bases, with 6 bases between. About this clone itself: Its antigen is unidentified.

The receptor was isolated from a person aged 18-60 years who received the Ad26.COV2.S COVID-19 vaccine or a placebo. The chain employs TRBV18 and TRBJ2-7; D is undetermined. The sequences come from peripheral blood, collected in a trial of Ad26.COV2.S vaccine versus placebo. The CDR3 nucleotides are TGTGCCAGCTCACCATCCCTGTACGAGCAGTACTTC. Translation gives CASSPSLYEQYF.